The 27 T cell receptor beta chains below all came from one sample that was sequenced in a study of blood T cell repertoires in COVID-19. Measured with immunoSEQ multiplex PCR; TCRdb has only the in-frame clones, and not every one. The repertoire consists of about 180,000 clones, with about 89% occurring once and the leading ten covering about 2.1%. The specimen was peripheral blood. Every receptor here comes from a man aged 18 to 30 who had recovered from COVID-19.

The chain combines TRBV27 with TRBJ1-6; D not certain. The length of the CDR3 is 14 residues. CDR1 MNHEY and CDR2 SMNVEV come from the germline V gene (reference sequence). Between the trimmed V and J ends, which lost 2 bases and 2 bases, there was a span of 4 bases. CDR3 sequence: CASSLTTYNSPLHF. CDR3 nucleotide sequence: TGTGCCAGCAGTTTAACAACCTATAATTCACCCCTCCACTTT.

This clone was detected only a few times. This sequence joins TRBV30 and TRBJ2-3; maybe TRBD2 (5 bases). The V gene lost 0 bases and the J gene lost 2 bases, with 15 bases spanning the gap. The CDR3 spans 16 residues. The germline CDR1 and CDR2 sequences are GTSNPN and SVGIG (reference sequence). The CDR3 region has the DNA TGTGCCTGGAGTGTACGCCCAGCGGCCCTCACAGATACGCAGTATTTT. This translates into CAWSVRPAALTDTQYF.

The V and J genes are TRBV7-9 and TRBJ1-5; 8 bases map to TRBD1. The CDR3 length is 14 residues. V was clipped by 3 bases and J by 7 bases; unmatched bases: 5. Per germline, CDR1 SEHNR and CDR2 FQNEAQ (reference sequence). This CDR3 is CASSFGQGKQPQHF. CDR3 nucleotides: TGTGCCAGCAGCTTTGGACAGGGTAAACAGCCCCAGCATTTT.

The chain links TRBV10-3 to TRBJ1-5, with a tentative D call TRBD1 (5 bases). V gave up 0 bases and J gave up 4 bases, with 10 bases separating them. The CDR3 extends over 15 amino acids. Germline V lookup: CDR1 ENHRY, CDR2 SYGVKD. The CDR3 DNA reads as TGTGCCATCAGTGAGTCGGGAGGGACTAATCAGCCCCAGCATTTT. The encoded protein is CAISESGGTNQPQHF.

The J gene is TRBJ1-5, the V gene TRBV5-1, with 7 bases matching TRBD1. The CDR3 runs to 15 residues. Trimming removed 3 bases from V and 3 bases from J; junction bases left unmatched: 6. Germline V gene lookup returns CDR1 SGHRS and CDR2 YFSETQ. The CDR3 DNA reads as TGCGCCAGCAGCTCAGGGGGGTTGAACAATCAGCCCCAGCATTTT. Translating it yields CASSSGGLNNQPQHF.

In this sample, this clone turned up once. The J gene is TRBJ1-6, the V gene TRBV5-1, with 9 bases lining up with TRBD1. This CDR3 is built from 19 residues. Losses at the gene ends were 4 bases for V and 11 bases for J; bases not matched to a gene: 22. Germline loops: CDR1 SGHRS, CDR2 YFSETQ. CDR3 sequence (DNA): TGCGCCAGCAGCCCCGGTCATATGAGTCAGGGACAGGGAGTGCCACCCCTCCACTTT. Translation gives CASSPGHMSQGQGVPPLHF.

This clone was observed a few times. The V call is TRBV9, the J call TRBJ2-1, with 12 bases matching TRBD2. The CDR3 spans 17 residues. CDR1 is SGDLS and CDR2 is YYNGEE in the germline V gene. Trimming cost V 4 bases and J 4 bases; bases outside gene matches: 9. The chain's CDR3 is CASSLRTSGVLYNEQFF. CDR3 coding DNA: TGTGCCAGCAGCCTTAGGACTAGCGGGGTTCTGTACAATGAGCAGTTCTTC.

The chain is built from TRBV6-5 and TRBJ1-5, with TRBD1 matching 8 bases. Unmatched junction bases numbered 8, after V lost 6 bases and J lost 7 bases. This CDR3 has 14 amino acids. Per germline, CDR1 MNHEY and CDR2 SVGAGI. The CDR3 DNA sequence: TGTGCCAGCAGCCGCGGACAGGGAGGCCAGCCCCAGCATTTT. This encodes CASSRGQGGQPQHF.

The chain has TRBV19 and TRBJ1-2; 12 positions agree with TRBD1. This CDR3 is built from 15 residues. Germline CDR1 reads LNHDA; CDR2 reads SQIVND (reference sequence). Trimming cost V 4 bases and J 3 bases; bases outside gene matches: 3. CDR3 DNA: TGTGCCAGTAGTAGGGGACAGGGGGCCCACTATGGCTACACCTTC. As protein: CASSRGQGAHYGYTF.

This clone was observed a few times. The CDR3 DNA reads TGTGCCAGCAGTGTCCAGACAGGGGTTCCCTACGAGCAGTACTTC. Its translation is CASSVQTGVPYEQYF. This sequence joins TRBV28 and TRBJ2-7; 8 nucleotides line up with TRBD1. Germline-derived CDR1 and CDR2 are MDHEN and SYDVKM. Germline trimming cut 5 bases from V and 2 bases from J; bases unmatched to any gene: 8. The CDR3 length is 15 residues. Using reference TRBV28 and TRBJ2-7 for the parts outside the CDR3, the full variable domain is DVKVTQSSRYLVKRTGEKVFLECVQDMDHENMFWYRQDPGLGLRLIYFSYDVKMKEKGDIPEGYSVSREKKERFSLILESASTNQTSMYLCASSVQTGVPYEQYFGPGTRLTVT.

This clone was seen more than once but under ten times. This sequence joins TRBV6-5 and TRBJ2-2; D perhaps matches TRBD2 (5 bases). CDR1 and CDR2 from the germline V gene are MNHEY and SVGAGI. V shed 2 bases and J shed 5 bases, with 15 bases lying between them. The CDR3 is made up of 16 amino acids. CDR3 loop: CASSYGRVRSTGELFF. The CDR3 DNA reads as TGTGCCAGCAGTTACGGGCGGGTCAGATCTACCGGGGAGCTGTTTTTT.

The genes are TRBV7-8 and TRBJ1-3, with no clear D. Germline lookup yields CDR1 SGHVS and CDR2 FQNEAQ. CDR3 length: 16 amino acids. Trimming took off 2 bases at V and 0 bases at J, with 11 bases between the two ends. In nucleotides, the CDR3 is TGTGCCAGCAGCTTAAATAGAGCGAGCTCTGGAAACACCATATATTTT. Translating it yields CASSLNRASSGNTIYF.

This rearrangement joins TRBV10-3 to TRBJ2-2; 7 positions match TRBD1. The CDR3 loop spans 14 amino acids. Germline V gives CDR1 ENHRY, CDR2 SYGVKD. V lost 8 bases, J lost 4 bases, and 7 bases stayed unmatched. The CDR3 coding sequence is TGTGCCATCTCCGGGGACAGATTCACCGGGGAGCTGTTTTTT. Translated, it gives CAISGDRFTGELFF.

The chain employs TRBV28 and TRBJ2-2; D unclear. This CDR3 spans 13 amino acids. Looked up from germline, CDR1 is MDHEN and CDR2 is SYDVKM. Trimming removed 4 bases from V and 7 bases from J, with 10 bases in between. The CDR3 is CASSSPTVGELFF. The CDR3, as DNA: TGTGCCAGCAGTTCCCCGACTGTCGGGGAGCTGTTTTTT.

V gene TRBV19 combines with J gene TRBJ2-7, with D tentatively TRBD1 (6 bases). The ends were cut back, 7 bases at V and 6 bases at J, with 25 bases in the middle. CDR1 and CDR2 (germline): LNHDA, SQIVND (reference sequence). This CDR3 comprises 16 residues. Here the CDR3 DNA reads TGTGCCAGTACTCCAACCCGATGGGACACCCTCACCGAGCAGTACTTC. Protein product: CASTPTRWDTLTEQYF.

The V gene is TRBV27, the J gene TRBJ1-6; TRBD1 agrees at 7 bases. V trimming: 7 bases; J trimming: 7 bases; junction bases outside the gene matches: 10. The CDR3 sequence is 15 residues long. Germline CDR1 MNHEY, CDR2 SMNVEV (reference sequence). The CDR3 DNA is TGTGCCAGCACCCCCCGGGGGACAGCGAATTCACCCCTCCACTTT. Protein product: CASTPRGTANSPLHF.

V usage is TRBV5-1 and J usage is TRBJ2-1; the match to TRBD2 covers 15 bases. Trimming took 4 bases from V and 2 from J; bases not matched to a gene: 4. Germline V gene data show CDR1 as SGHRS and CDR2 as YFSETQ. The CDR3 is 17 residues long. The CDR3 region has the DNA TGCGCCAGCAGCACGGGACTAGCGGGAGGAGCCTACAATGAGCAGTTCTTC. This encodes CASSTGLAGGAYNEQFF.

This rearrangement joins TRBV28 to TRBJ2-3; D possibly corresponds to TRBD2 (5 bases). Trimming shortened V by 7 bases and J by 0 bases, and 20 bases separated the two germline ends. From germline, CDR1 is MDHEN and CDR2 SYDVKM. CDR3 size: 17 residues. The CDR3 DNA is TGTGCCAGCACTCCCGCTCATCGGCTAGCCAGCACAGATACGCAGTATTTT. Protein product: CASTPAHRLASTDTQYF.

This clone was counted a single time. The V gene is TRBV7-2, the J gene TRBJ2-1, with D perhaps given as TRBD1 or TRBD2 (10 bases each). V shed 5 bases and J shed 6 bases, with 29 bases lying between them. The CDR3 totals 19 residues. Germline loops: CDR1 SGHTA, CDR2 FQGNSA. The CDR3 region is CASSLRDRGEASGSNEQFF. Written as DNA, the CDR3 is TGTGCCAGCAGCCTCAGGGACAGGGGAGAGGCTAGCGGGAGCAATGAGCAGTTCTTC.

The V and J genes are TRBV5-4 and TRBJ2-7, with 8 bases fitting TRBD2. After removal of 3 bases from V and 4 bases from J, the junction contained 6 bases not matched to a gene. CDR1 is SGHNT and CDR2 is YYREEE in the germline V gene (reference sequence). This CDR3 spans 14 amino acids. This CDR3 reads CASSSHSGSYEQYF. In DNA, the CDR3 is TGTGCCAGCAGCTCACACAGCGGGAGTTACGAGCAGTACTTC.

The gene calls are TRBV2 and TRBJ1-2, with a possible D match to TRBD1 (5 bases). This CDR3 is 15 amino acids long. Per germline, CDR1 SNHLY and CDR2 FYNNEI. V lost 5 bases and J 4 bases, leaving 17 bases between the germline ends. The CDR3 sequence: CASSTQGPVSYGYTF. CDR3 bases: TGTGCCAGCAGTACCCAGGGCCCGGTCTCCTATGGCTACACCTTC.

The chain employs TRBV18 and TRBJ2-7; D gene uncertain. There are 13 residues in the CDR3. Trimming removed 3 bases at V and 1 base at J, with 7 bases between. Germline values: CDR1 KGHSH, CDR2 LQKENI. The CDR3 bases are TGTGCCAGCTCACCTCGAGATTCCTACGAGCAGTACTTC. It yields the protein CASSPRDSYEQYF.

This clone was seen a few times. The CDR3 region has the DNA TGTGCCAGCAGTTCACAAACAGGACGTCAGCCCCAGCATTTT. Translated, it gives CASSSQTGRQPQHF. The V and J genes are TRBV7-8 and TRBJ1-5; D might be TRBD1 (5 bases). The CDR3 is made up of 14 amino acids. The V gene's germline CDR1 is SGHVS and CDR2 FQNEAQ. With 6 bases removed from V and 6 bases from J, the gap between germline ends came to 15 bases.

The rearrangement uses TRBV11-2 and TRBJ1-5; D call uncertain. Per the germline V gene, CDR1 is SGHAT and CDR2 is FQNNGV. Trimming cost V 5 bases and J 3 bases, with 11 bases left between them. The CDR3 contains 14 residues. The CDR3 nucleotides are TGTGCCAGCAGCCGAGACGGGAACAATCAGCCCCAGCATTTT. It codes for CASSRDGNNQPQHF.

The J gene is TRBJ2-1, the V gene TRBV5-1, with 11 bases matching TRBD2. The length of the CDR3 is 17 residues. Per germline, CDR1 SGHRS and CDR2 YFSETQ. Losses at the gene ends were 4 bases for V and 6 bases for J; bases not matched to a gene: 12. The CDR3 DNA reads as TGCGCCAGCAGCGAGCGACCACTAGCGGGAGTCCCCAATGAGCAGTTCTTC. This codes for CASSERPLAGVPNEQFF. Variable domain in full (rest from reference TRBV5-1 and TRBJ2-1): KAGVTQTPRYLIKTRGQQVTLSCSPISGHRSVSWYQQTPGQGLQFLFEYFSETQRNKGNFPGRFSGRQFSNSRSEMNVSTLELGDSALYLCASSERPLAGVPNEQFFGPGTRLTVL.

The genes are TRBV7-2 and TRBJ2-1; 9 nucleotides match TRBD2. CDR3 length equals 14 residues. Germline loops: CDR1 SGHTA, CDR2 FQGNSA. V trimming: 3 bases; J trimming: 8 bases; junction bases outside the gene matches: 5. The CDR3 region is CASSFSGRTDEQFF. The CDR3 region has the DNA TGTGCCAGCAGCTTTAGCGGGAGAACAGATGAGCAGTTCTTC.

This sequence joins TRBV7-9 and TRBJ1-3, with D possibly being TRBD1 (6 bases). CDR1 and CDR2 (germline): SEHNR, FQNEAQ (reference sequence). The V end was cut by 3 bases, the J end by 4 bases, with 16 bases between. This CDR3 spans 16 amino acids. Here the CDR3 reads CASSLPDRLGGNTIYF. As DNA, the CDR3 is TGTGCCAGCAGCTTGCCTGACAGGCTGGGGGGAAACACCATATATTTT.